The rows below give T cell receptor beta chains drawn from one sample of a study of molecular identifiers for immune sequencing clone quantification. MiXCR, run by TCRdb on the PCR reads, gives a single entry per CDR3 protein. Among over 2,000 distinct CDR3 sequences listed, 20% to 25% were seen once. The sequenced sample was naive CD8+ T cells from blood, with Jurkat cell RNA spiked in. The receptors stem from a human donor in good health. Some libraries in this study had Jurkat cell RNA spiked in. CDR3s include the opening cysteine and the closing phenylalanine or tryptophan. Fields, in order: clone size, J gene, D gene, V gene, CDR3 DNA, CDR3 protein. D genes are given only for firm matches. Clone sizes are given selectively: once, few, many, or a class where the clone is expanded.

>medium-sized|TRBJ2-1|TRBD2|TRBV28
TGTGCCAGCAGTTTAACTAGCGGGAGCCATGAGCAGTTCTTC
CASSLTSGSHEQFF
>medium-sized|TRBJ2-1|.|TRBV29-1
TGCAGCGTTGAAACGATAGTTGGGCAGTTCTTC
CSVETIVGQFF
>medium-sized|TRBJ2-5|.|TRBV15
TGTGCCACCAGCAGCCCCCAGGGACGGGAGATAGAGACCCAGTACTTC
CATSSPQGREIETQYF
>few|TRBJ2-3|.|TRBV28
TGTGCCAGCAGTTTGAGTCGGGGTGACACAGATACGCAGTATTTT
CASSLSRGDTDTQYF
>medium-sized|TRBJ1-1|.|TRBV12-3/TRBV12-4
TGTGCCAGCAAGATCGCCGGGACAAGCTACACTGAAGCTTTCTTT
CASKIAGTSYTEAFF
>medium-sized|TRBJ2-1|TRBD2|TRBV6-4
TGTGCCAGCAGTGCAGCGGGAGGGCCGGGTGAGCAGTTCTTC
CASSAAGGPGEQFF
>large|TRBJ2-1|.|TRBV27
TGTGCCACCAATACCGCCGGGACTCTCGGTAGTGAGCAGTTCTTC
CATNTAGTLGSEQFF
>.|TRBJ2-3|.|TRBV6-2/TRBV6-3
TGTGCCAGCAGTTACTCGGTTACGCAGTATTTT
CASSYSVTQYF
>medium-sized|TRBJ1-2|TRBD1|TRBV5-6
TGTGCCAGCGGACAGGGTAACTATGGCTACACCTTC
CASGQGNYGYTF
>medium-sized|TRBJ2-7|TRBD2|TRBV4-3
TGCGCCAGCAGCCCGGGACTAGCGGACTCCTACGAGCAGTACTTC
CASSPGLADSYEQYF